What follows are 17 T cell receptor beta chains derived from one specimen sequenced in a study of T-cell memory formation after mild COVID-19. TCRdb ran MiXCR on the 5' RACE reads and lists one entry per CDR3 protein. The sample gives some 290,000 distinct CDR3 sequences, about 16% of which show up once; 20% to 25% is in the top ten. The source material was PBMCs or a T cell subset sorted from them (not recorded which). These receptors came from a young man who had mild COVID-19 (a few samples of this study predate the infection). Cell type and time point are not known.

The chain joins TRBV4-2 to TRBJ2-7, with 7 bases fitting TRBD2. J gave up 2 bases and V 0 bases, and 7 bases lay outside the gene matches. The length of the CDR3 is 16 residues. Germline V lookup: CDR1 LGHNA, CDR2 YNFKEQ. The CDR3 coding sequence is TGTGCCAGCAGCCAAGATCAGGAGCGGGGAACCTACGAGCAGTACTTC. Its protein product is CASSQDQERGTYEQYF.

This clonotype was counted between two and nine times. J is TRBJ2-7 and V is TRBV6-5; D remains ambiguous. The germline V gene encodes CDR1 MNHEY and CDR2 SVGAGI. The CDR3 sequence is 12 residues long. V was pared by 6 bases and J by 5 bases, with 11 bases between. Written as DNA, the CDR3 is TGTGCCAGCAGCCCCGGAGCCCACGAGCAGTACTTC. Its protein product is CASSPGAHEQYF.

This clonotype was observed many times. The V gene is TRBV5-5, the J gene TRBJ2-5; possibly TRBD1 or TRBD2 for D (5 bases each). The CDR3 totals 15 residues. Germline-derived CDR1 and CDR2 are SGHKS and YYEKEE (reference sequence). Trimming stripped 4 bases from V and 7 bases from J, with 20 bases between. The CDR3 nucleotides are TGTGCCAGCAGCATGGGGGACCGCGATTTGGGGACCCAGTACTTC. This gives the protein CASSMGDRDLGTQYF.

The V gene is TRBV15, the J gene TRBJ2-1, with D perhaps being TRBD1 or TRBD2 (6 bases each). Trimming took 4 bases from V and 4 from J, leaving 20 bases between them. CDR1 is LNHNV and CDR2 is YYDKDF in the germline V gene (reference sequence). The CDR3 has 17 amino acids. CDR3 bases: TGTGCCACCAGCACAATAGGGGGACTGATGGAATACAATGAGCAGTTCTTC. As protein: CATSTIGGLMEYNEQFF.

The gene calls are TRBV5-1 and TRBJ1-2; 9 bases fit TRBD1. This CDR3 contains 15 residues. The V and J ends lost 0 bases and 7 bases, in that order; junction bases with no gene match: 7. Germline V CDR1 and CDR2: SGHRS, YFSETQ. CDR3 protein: CASSLAGTGTSGYTF. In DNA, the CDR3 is TGCGCCAGCAGCTTGGCCGGGACAGGGACGAGTGGCTACACCTTC.

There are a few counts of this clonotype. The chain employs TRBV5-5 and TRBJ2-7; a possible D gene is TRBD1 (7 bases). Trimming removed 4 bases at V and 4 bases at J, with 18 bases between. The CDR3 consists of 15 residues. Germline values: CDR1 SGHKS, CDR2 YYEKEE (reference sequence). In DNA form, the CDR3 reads TGTGCCAGCAGCCGCGGGACAGTTAAGTCGTACGAGCAGTACTTC. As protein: CASSRGTVKSYEQYF.

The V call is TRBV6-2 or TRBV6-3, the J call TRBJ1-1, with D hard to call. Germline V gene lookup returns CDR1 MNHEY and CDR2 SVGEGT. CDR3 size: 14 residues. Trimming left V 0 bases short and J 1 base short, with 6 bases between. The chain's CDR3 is CASSYSPPNTEAFF. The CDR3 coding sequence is TGTGCCAGCAGTTACTCTCCCCCGAACACTGAAGCTTTCTTT.

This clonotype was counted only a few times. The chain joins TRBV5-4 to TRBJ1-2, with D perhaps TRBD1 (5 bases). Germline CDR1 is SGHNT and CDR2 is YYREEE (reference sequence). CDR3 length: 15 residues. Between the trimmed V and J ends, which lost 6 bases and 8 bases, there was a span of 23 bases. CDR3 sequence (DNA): TGTGCCAGCACAACTATGGGACTGTCCCAAGGGGGCTACACCTTC. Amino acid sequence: CASTTMGLSQGGYTF.

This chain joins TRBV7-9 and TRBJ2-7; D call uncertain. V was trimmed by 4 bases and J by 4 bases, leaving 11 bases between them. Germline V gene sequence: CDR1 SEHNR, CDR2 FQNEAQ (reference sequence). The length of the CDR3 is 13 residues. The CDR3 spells CASSSRSRYEQYF. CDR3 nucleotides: TGTGCCAGCAGCTCTCGATCGAGGTACGAGCAGTACTTC.

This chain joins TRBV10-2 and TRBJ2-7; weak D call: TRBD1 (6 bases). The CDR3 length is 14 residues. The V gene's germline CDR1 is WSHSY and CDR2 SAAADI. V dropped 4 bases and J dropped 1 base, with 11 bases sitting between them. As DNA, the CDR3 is TGCGCCAGCAGTGCGGACAGTGATTCCTACGAGCAGTACGTC. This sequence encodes CASSADSDSYEQYV.

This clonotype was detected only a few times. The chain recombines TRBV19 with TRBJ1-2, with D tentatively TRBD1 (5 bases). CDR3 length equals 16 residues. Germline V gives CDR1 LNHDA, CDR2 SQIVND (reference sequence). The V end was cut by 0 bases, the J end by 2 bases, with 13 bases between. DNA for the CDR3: TGTGCCAGTAGTATAGATGGGGCAGCACAAAACTATGGCTACACCTTC. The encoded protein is CASSIDGAAQNYGYTF.

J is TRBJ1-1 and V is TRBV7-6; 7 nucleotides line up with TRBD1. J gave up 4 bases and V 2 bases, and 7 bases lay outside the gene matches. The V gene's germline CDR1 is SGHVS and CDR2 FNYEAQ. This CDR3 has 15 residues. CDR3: CASSLSGQSSTEAFF. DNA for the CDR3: TGTGCCAGCAGCTTATCGGGACAGAGCTCCACTGAAGCTTTCTTT. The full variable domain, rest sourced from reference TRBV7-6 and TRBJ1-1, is GAGVSQSPRYKVTKRGQDVALRCDPISGHVSLYWYRQALGQGPEFLTYFNYEAQQDKSGLPNDRFSAERPEGSISTLTIQRTEQRDSAMYRCASSLSGQSSTEAFFGQGTRLTVV.

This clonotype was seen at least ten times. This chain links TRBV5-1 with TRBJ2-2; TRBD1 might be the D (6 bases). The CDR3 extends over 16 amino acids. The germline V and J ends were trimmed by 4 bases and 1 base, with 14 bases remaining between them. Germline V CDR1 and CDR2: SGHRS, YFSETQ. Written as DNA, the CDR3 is TGCGCCAGCAGCCCACCCGGGACACTGAACACCGGGGAGCTGTTTTTT. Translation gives CASSPPGTLNTGELFF.

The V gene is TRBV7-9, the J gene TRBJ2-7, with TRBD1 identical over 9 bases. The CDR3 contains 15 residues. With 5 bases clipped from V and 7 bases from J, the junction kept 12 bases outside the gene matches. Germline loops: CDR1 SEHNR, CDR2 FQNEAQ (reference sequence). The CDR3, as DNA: TGTGCCAGCAGCCAACGGGGACAGGGCTTCGAGGAGCAGTACGTC. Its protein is CASSQRGQGFEEQYV.

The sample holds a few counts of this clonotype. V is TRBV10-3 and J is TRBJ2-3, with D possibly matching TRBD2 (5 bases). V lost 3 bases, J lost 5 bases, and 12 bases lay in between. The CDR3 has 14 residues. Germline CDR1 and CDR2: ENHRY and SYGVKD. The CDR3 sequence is CAISDRGIVDTQYF. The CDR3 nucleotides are TGTGCCATCAGTGACCGAGGGATTGTAGATACGCAGTATTTT.

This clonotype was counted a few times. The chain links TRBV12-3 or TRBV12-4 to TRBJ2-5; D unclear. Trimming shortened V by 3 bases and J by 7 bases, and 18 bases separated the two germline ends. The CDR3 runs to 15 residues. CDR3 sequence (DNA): TGTGCCAGCAGTTTGGTCCAGGACGGAAAGGGGACCCAGTACTTC. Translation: CASSLVQDGKGTQYF.

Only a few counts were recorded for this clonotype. The DNA of the CDR3 is TGCGCCAGCAGCCGGGGGACAGACCAGTACGAGCAGTACTTC. Translating gives CASSRGTDQYEQYF. The chain has TRBV5-1 and TRBJ2-7; D is perhaps TRBD1 (7 bases). CDR1 is SGHRS and CDR2 is YFSETQ in the germline V gene. The CDR3 is 14 residues long. V lost 4 bases and J lost 4, with 15 bases in between.